This T cell receptor beta chain was profiled in a study of blood T cell repertoires in COVID-19. Background on the study: Specimens from acute and convalescent COVID-19 originated in the United States, Italy and Spain. The analysed material was cDNA or gDNA that came from T cells, B-cell-depleted T cells, or PBMCs.

Authors' methods: The assay estimated nucleated cells by amplifying reference gene primers. Only in-frame clones appear in the TCRdb table, and some are missing; sequencing was by immunoSEQ multiplex PCR. V and J calls and clone size follow that table, whereas D and trimming were derived from the DNA. The sample has about 68,000 clones, approximately 85% seen once. This CDR3 is built from 18 residues. V lost 1 base to trimming and J lost 5 bases, with 24 bases between them. The germline V gene encodes CDR1 SGHTS and CDR2 YDEGEE. This chain joins TRBV5-8 and TRBJ2-5, with a possible D match to TRBD2 (5 bases). The clonotype comes from a man aged 45-60 years with acute or convalescent COVID-19. Input material: peripheral blood. This CDR3 reads CASSLFASSGREDETQYF. The CDR3 DNA reads as TGTGCCAGCAGCTTGTTCGCGTCAAGCGGTAGGGAAGATGAGACCCAGTACTTC.